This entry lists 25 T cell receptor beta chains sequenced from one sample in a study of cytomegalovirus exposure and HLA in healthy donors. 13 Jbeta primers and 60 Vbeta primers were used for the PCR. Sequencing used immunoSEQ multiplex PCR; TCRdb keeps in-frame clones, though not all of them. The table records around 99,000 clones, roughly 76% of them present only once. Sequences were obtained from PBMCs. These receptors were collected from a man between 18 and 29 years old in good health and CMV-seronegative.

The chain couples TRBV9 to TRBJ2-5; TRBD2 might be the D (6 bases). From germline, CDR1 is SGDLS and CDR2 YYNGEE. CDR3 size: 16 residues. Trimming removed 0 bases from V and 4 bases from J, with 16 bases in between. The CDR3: CASSVGRLGGLETQYF. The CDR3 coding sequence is TGTGCCAGCAGCGTAGGGCGCCTCGGAGGGCTAGAGACCCAGTACTTC.

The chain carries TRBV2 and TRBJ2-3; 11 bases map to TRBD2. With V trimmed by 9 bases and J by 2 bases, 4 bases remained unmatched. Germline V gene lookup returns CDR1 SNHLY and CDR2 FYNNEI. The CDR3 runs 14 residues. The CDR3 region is CASTSGGYTDTQYF. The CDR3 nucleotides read TGTGCCAGTACTAGCGGGGGCTACACAGATACGCAGTATTTT.

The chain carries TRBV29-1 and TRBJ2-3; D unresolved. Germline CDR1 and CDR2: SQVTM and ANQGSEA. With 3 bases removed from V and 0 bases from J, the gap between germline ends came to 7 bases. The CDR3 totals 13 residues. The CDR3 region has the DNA TGCAGCGTTGATCCCCGTAGCACAGATACGCAGTATTTT. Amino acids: CSVDPRSTDTQYF.

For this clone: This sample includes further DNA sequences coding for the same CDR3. The chain's CDR3 is CASRGGTEAFF. As DNA, the CDR3 is TGTGCCAGCAGGGGGGGGACTGAAGCTTTCTTC. The chain joins TRBV21-1 to TRBJ1-1. TRBV21-1 is recorded as a pseudogene. The CDR3 covers 11 residues.

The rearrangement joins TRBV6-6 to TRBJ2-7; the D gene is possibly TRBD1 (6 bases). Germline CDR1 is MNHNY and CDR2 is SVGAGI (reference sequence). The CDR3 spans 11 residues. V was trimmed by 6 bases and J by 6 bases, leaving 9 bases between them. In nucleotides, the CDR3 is TGTGCCAGCAGAACAGGGAGCGAGCAGTACTTC. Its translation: CASRTGSEQYF.

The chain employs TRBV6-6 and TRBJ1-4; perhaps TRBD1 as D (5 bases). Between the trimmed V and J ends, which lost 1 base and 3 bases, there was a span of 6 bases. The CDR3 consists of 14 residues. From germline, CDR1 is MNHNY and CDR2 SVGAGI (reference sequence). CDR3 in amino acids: CASSYWGSNEKLFF. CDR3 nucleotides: TGTGCCAGCAGTTACTGGGGCTCTAATGAAAAACTGTTTTTT.

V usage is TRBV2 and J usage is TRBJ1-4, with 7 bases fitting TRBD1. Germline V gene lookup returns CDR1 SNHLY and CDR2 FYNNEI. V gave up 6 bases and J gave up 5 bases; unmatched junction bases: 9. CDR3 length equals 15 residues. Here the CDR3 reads CASSYRGDGNEKLFF. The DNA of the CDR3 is TGTGCCAGCAGCTACAGGGGCGACGGAAATGAAAAACTGTTTTTT.

The CDR3 reads CASSPRPSAEQFF. CDR3 in DNA: TGCGCCAGCAGCCCCCGGCCTAGCGCAGAGCAGTTCTTC. The J gene is TRBJ2-1, the V gene TRBV5-1, with a weak D call TRBD2 (6 bases). V was clipped by 4 bases and J by 10 bases, with 15 bases between them. The CDR3 runs 13 residues. From germline, CDR1 is SGHRS and CDR2 YFSETQ.

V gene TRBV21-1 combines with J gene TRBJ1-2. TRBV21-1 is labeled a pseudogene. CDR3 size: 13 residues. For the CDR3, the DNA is TGTGCCAGCAGCGCCCGGGGGGATTATGGCTACACCTTC. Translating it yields CASSARGDYGYTF.

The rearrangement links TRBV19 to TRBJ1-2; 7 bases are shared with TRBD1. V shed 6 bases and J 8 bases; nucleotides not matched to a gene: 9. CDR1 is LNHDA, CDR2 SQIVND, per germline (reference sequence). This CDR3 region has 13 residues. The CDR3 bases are TGTGCCAGTAGCCCACAGGGGTTCCGGGGCTACACCTTC. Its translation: CASSPQGFRGYTF.

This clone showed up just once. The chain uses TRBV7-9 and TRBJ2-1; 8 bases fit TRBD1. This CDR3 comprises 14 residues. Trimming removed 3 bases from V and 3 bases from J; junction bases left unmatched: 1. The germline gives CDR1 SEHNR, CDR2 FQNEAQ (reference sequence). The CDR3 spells CASSLGTGYNEQFF. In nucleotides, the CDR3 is TGTGCCAGCAGCTTGGGGACAGGCTACAATGAGCAGTTCTTC.

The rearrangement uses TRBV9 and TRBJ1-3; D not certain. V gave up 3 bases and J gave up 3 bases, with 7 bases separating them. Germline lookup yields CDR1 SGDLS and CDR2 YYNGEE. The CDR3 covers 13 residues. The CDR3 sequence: CASSAGGGNTIYF. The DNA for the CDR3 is TGTGCCAGCAGCGCCGGCGGTGGAAACACCATATATTTT.

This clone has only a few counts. Here the CDR3 reads CASSHSDRVNEQYF. CDR3 DNA: TGCGCCAGCAGCCACTCGGACAGGGTAAACGAGCAGTACTTC. V is TRBV4-3 and J is TRBJ2-7; 8 bases are a match to TRBD1. With 3 bases clipped from V and 5 bases from J, the junction kept 6 bases outside the gene matches. The CDR3 spans 14 residues. Germline-derived CDR1 and CDR2 are LGHNA and YSLEER.

The CDR3 sequence: CASSDRGANEKLFF. Here the CDR3 DNA reads TGTGCCAGCAGTGACAGGGGTGCTAATGAAAAACTGTTTTTT. The V gene is TRBV2, the J gene TRBJ1-4; TRBD1 might be the D (6 bases). V was trimmed by 3 bases and J by 3 bases, leaving 8 bases between them. Germline V gene sequence: CDR1 SNHLY, CDR2 FYNNEI. The CDR3 runs to 14 residues.

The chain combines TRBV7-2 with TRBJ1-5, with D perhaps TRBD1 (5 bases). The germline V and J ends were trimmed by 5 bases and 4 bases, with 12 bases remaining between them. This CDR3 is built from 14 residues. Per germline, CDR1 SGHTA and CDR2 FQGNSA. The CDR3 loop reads CASSRGTGNQPQHF. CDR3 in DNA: TGTGCCAGCAGCCGCGGGACGGGTAATCAGCCCCAGCATTTT. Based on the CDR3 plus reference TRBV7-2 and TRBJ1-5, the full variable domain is GAGVSQSPSNKVTEKGKDVELRCDPISGHTALYWYRQSLGQGLEFLIYFQGNSAPDKSGLPSDRFSAERTGGSVSTLTIQRTQQEDSAVYLCASSRGTGNQPQHFGDGTRLSIL.

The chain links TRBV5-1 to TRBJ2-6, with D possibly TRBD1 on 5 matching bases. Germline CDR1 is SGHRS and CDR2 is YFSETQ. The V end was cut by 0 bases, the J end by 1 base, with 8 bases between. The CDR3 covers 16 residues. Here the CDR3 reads CASSLGDSSGANVLTF. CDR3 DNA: TGCGCCAGCAGCTTGGGAGACAGTTCTGGGGCCAACGTCCTGACTTTC. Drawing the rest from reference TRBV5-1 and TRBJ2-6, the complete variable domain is KAGVTQTPRYLIKTRGQQVTLSCSPISGHRSVSWYQQTPGQGLQFLFEYFSETQRNKGNFPGRFSGRQFSNSRSEMNVSTLELGDSALYLCASSLGDSSGANVLTFGAGSRLTVL.

CDR3: CASSPPGEVGNEQFF. The CDR3 DNA reads as TGTGCCAGCAGCCCCCCCGGGGAGGTTGGCAATGAGCAGTTCTTC. The rearrangement uses TRBV7-8 and TRBJ2-1; D perhaps matches TRBD2 (6 bases). This CDR3 region has 15 residues. V was shortened by 5 bases and J by 6 bases, with 17 bases between the two germline ends. Germline CDR1 and CDR2: SGHVS and FQNEAQ. Using reference TRBV7-8 and TRBJ2-1 for the parts outside the CDR3, the full variable domain is GAGVSQSPRYKVAKRGQDVALRCDPISGHVSLFWYQQALGQGPEFLTYFQNEAQLDKSGLPSDRFFAERPEGSVSTLKIQRTQQEDSAVYLCASSPPGEVGNEQFFGPGTRLTVL.

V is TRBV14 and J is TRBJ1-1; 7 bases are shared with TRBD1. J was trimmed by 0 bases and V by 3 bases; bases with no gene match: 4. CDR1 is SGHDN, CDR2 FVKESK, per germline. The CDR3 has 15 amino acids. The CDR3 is CASSQATGVNTEAFF. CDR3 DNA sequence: TGTGCCAGCAGCCAGGCAACAGGGGTGAACACTGAAGCTTTCTTT. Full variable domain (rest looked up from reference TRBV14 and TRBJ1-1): EAGVTQFPSHSVIEKGQTVTLRCDPISGHDNLYWYRRVMGKEIKFLLHFVKESKQDESGMPNNRFLAERTGGTYSTLKVQPAELEDSGVYFCASSQATGVNTEAFFGQGTRLTVV.

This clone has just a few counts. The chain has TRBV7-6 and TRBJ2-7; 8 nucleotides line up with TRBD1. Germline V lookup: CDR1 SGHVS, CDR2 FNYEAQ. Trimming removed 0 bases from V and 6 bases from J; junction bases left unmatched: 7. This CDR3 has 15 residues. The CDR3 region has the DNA TGTGCCAGCAGCTTAGCGGGCCAGGGGGCTGGCGAGCAGTACTTC. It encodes CASSLAGQGAGEQYF.

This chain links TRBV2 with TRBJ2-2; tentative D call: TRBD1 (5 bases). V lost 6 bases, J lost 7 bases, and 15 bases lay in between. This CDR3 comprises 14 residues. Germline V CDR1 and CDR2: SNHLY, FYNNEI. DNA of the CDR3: TGTGCCAGCAGCGCCCTAAGGGGTGGCGGGGAGCTGTTTTTT. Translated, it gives CASSALRGGGELFF.

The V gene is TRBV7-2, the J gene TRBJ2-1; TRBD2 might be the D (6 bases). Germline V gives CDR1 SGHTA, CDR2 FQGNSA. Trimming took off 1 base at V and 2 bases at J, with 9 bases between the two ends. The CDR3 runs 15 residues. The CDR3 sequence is CASSLDSGTYNEQFF. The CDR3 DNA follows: TGTGCCAGCAGCTTAGATAGCGGTACCTACAATGAGCAGTTCTTC.

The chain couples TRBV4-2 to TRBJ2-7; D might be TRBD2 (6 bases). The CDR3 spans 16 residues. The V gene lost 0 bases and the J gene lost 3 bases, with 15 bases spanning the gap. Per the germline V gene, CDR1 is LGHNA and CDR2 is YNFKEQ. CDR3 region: CASSQEGRGLLYEQYF. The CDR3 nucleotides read TGTGCCAGCAGCCAAGAAGGACGGGGACTGCTCTACGAGCAGTACTTC.

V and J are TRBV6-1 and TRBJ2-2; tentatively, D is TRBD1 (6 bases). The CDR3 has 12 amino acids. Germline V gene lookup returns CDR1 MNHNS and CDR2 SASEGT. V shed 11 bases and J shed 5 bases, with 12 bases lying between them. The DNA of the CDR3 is TGTGCCTGCCACAGGGCGACCGGGGAGCTGTTTTTT. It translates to CACHRATGELFF.

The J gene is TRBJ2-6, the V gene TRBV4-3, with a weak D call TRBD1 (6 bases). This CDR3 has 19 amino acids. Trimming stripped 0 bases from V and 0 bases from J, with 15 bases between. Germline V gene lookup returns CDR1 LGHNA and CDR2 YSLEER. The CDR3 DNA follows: TGCGCCAGCAGCCAAGATCCATCAGGGGTTAGCTCTGGGGCCAACGTCCTGACTTTC. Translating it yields CASSQDPSGVSSGANVLTF.

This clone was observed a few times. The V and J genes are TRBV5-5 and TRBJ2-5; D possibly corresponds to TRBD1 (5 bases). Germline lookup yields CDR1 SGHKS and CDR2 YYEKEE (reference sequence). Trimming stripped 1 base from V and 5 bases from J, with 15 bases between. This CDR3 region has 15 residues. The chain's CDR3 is CASSLMPGMGETQYF. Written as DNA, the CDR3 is TGTGCCAGCAGCTTGATGCCAGGGATGGGGGAGACCCAGTACTTC.